This T cell receptor (beta chain) emerged from a study of blood T cell repertoires in COVID-19. The CDR3 covers 13 residues. V was pared by 8 bases and J by 1 base, with 12 bases between. Germline lookup yields CDR1 SNHLY and CDR2 FYNNEI. The repertoire was sequenced with immunoSEQ multiplex PCR; TCRdb's copy has only in-frame clones and lacks some. The data show around 280,000 clones, with around nine tenths seen just once and approximately 10% held by the top ten. This clone was found once. The sequenced sample consisted of peripheral blood. The rearrangement joins TRBV2 to TRBJ2-7, with a tentative D call TRBD1 (5 bases). The source is a young woman with COVID-19, enrolled during active disease. As DNA, the CDR3 is TGTGCCAGCGGCTGGGGCGGTTCCTACGAGCAGTACTTC. Protein: CASGWGGSYEQYF.